One T cell receptor beta chain is described in this entry. Its target is unknown. The data stem from a study of T cells after yellow fever vaccination. Findings and caveats of the study: Post-booster repertoires again held most primary-vaccination clones (roughly 96% CD4, about 88% CD8). Peaking on day 5 versus 15, the secondary response was faster but weaker. There was a small share of clonotypes that showed up in both the CD4 and CD8 compartments.

The authors made TCR cDNA by 5'RACE template switching, adding a universal primer site and UMIs. TCRdb re-derived calls from the 5' RACE reads in MiXCR, one entry per CDR3 protein. The data contain around 200,000 distinct CDR3 sequences, approximately 11% of them singletons. V was cut by 4 bases and J by 5 bases, with 9 bases left in between. Per the germline V gene, CDR1 is MNHEY and CDR2 is SVGEGT. The CDR3 has 13 residues. Source: CD8+ T cells sorted from PBMCs, taken 15 days after the yellow fever booster vaccination. V usage is TRBV6-2 or TRBV6-3 and J usage is TRBJ2-1; D might be TRBD1 (5 bases). The clonotype comes from a man between 18 and 35 years old who received the YFV17D yellow fever vaccine. CDR3 coding DNA: TGTGCCAGCAGTTTGGGGCTCGACAATGAGCAGTTCTTC. Protein sequence: CASSLGLDNEQFF.